The source of this T cell receptor (beta chain) is a study of blood T cell repertoires in COVID-19. For the study at large: Specimens from acute and convalescent COVID-19 originated in the United States, Italy and Spain.

Patients in Seattle were enrolled during active infection, then followed longitudinally. The CDR3 loop spans 13 amino acids. The germline V gene has CDR1 MNHEY and CDR2 SMNVEV (reference sequence). Trimming left V 6 bases short and J 4 bases short, with 13 bases between. The assay was immunoSEQ multiplex PCR, and TCRdb's table has in-frame clones only and misses some. The profile covers 250,000 to 350,000 clones, with around nine tenths appearing a single time and roughly 10% taken by the ten largest. V gene TRBV27 combines with J gene TRBJ2-7; D might be TRBD1 (6 bases). The source of this sequence is a woman in her 30s with COVID-19, enrolled during active disease. Source material: peripheral blood. The CDR3 nucleotides are TGTGCCAGCAGCCCCGCAGGGGCTTACGAGCAGTACTTC. It encodes CASSPAGAYEQYF.